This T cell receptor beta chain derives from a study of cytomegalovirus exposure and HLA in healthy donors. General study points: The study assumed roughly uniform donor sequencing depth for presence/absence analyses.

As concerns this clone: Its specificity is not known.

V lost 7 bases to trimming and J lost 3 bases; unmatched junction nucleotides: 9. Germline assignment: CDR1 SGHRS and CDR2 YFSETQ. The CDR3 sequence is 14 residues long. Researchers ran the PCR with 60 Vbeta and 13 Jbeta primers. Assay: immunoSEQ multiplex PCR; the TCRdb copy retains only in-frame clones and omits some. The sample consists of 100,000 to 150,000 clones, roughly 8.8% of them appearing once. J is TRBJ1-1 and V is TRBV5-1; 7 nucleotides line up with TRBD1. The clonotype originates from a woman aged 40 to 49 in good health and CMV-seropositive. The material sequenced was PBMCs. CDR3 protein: CASLRDSLHTEAFF. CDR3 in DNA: TGCGCCAGCCTTAGGGACAGTCTGCACACTGAAGCTTTCTTT.